The clone carrying this TCR beta chain was counted between two and nine times. The data stem from a study of response to subunit inactivated influenza vaccine. Each CDR3 protein gets one entry after TCRdb re-called the RT-PCR reads with MiXCR. Among under 850,000 distinct CDR3 sequences listed, under 20% were seen once. The V segment lost 1 base and the J segment 5 bases; nucleotides outside the gene matches: 5. The CDR3 has 15 amino acids. Germline V gives CDR1 SEHNR, CDR2 FQNEAQ (reference sequence). This rearrangement joins TRBV7-9 to TRBJ2-3; the match to TRBD2 covers 8 bases. This clonotype was sampled from a man over 45 who received an inactivated influenza vaccine. The sequencing used PBMCs from blood, collected roughly 5 days after vaccination. CDR3 bases: TGTGCCAGCAGCTTAGACGGGGGGGCCTTAGATACGCAGTATTTT. Translated: CASSLDGGALDTQYF.